The present T cell receptor (beta chain) was sequenced within a study of T cells in Graves' hyperthyroidism and ophthalmopathy. Findings and limits, study-wide: Blood also carried most thyroid clonotypes expanded above 0.001. In simple terms, a model built on 13 V-J features told ophthalmopathy apart from stable hyperthyroidism.

Lactation, pregnancy, other autoimmune disease or uncontrolled infection led to exclusion of patients. Germline-derived CDR1 and CDR2 are MNHEY and SMNVEV (reference sequence). The CDR3 has 16 amino acids. Concerning this clonotype itself: Its target is not known. An end of the junction differs from the germline gene, which may be a read error.

RNA transcripts yielded amplified TCR beta CDR3 regions. First-round RT-PCR of the TCR CDR3 relied on the HTBI primer set. MiXCR, run by TCRdb on the multiplex PCR reads, gives a single entry per CDR3 protein. The sample holds about 640,000 distinct CDR3 sequences, 20% to 25% seen once. Material: blood. The chain uses TRBV27 and TRBJ2-1; D is undetermined. The sequence was obtained from a man aged 25 to 45 with Graves' ophthalmopathy. DNA for the CDR3: TGTGCCAGCAGTTTCAGAACTCCGGCCCCCCTTAATGAGCAGTCCTTC. This encodes CASSFRTPAPLNEQSF.